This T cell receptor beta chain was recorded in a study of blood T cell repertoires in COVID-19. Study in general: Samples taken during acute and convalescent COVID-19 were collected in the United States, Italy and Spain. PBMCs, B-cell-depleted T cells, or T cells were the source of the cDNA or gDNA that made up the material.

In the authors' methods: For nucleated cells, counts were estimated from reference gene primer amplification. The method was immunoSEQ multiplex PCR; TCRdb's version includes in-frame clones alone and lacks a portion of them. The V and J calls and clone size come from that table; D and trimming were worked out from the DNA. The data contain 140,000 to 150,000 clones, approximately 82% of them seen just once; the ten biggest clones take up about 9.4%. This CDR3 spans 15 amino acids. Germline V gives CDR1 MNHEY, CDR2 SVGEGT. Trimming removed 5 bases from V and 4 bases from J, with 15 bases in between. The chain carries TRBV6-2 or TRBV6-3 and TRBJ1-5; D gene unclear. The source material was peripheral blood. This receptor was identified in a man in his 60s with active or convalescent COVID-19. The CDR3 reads CASSPPDKPNQPQHF. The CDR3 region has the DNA TGTGCCAGCAGTCCCCCCGACAAACCAAATCAGCCCCAGCATTTT.